Following are 11 T cell receptor beta chains from one sample sequenced in a study of human CD8 memory T cell subsets. Early memory CD8+ T cells that were CCR7+ PD-1+ TIGIT+ with exhausted-like traits constituted the TPEX cells. It was UMI-labeled 5' RACE by which the TCR beta libraries were made. TCRdb reprocessed the 5' RACE reads; each CDR3 protein has one entry and no DNA is given. This sample's clone table lists some 6,900 distinct CDR3 sequences. Specimen: CD8+ T cells from PBMCs. These receptors were collected from a human donor in good health.

This clonotype is classed as medium-sized (0.01 to 0.1%) by frequency. The chain joins TRBV20-1 to TRBJ2-1. The germline gives CDR1 DFQATT, CDR2 SNEGSKA (reference sequence). The CDR3 is 17 residues long. CDR3 region: CSAKEIDGVSSYNEQFF.

Its frequency marks this clonotype as medium-sized. V usage is TRBV28 and J usage is TRBJ2-7; as DNA is missing, the TRBD1 call by TCRdb cannot be tested. CDR3 length: 14 amino acids. Germline V gene lookup returns CDR1 MDHEN and CDR2 SYDVKM. CDR3: CASSFRGVTYEQYF. The full variable domain, its missing parts supplied by reference TRBV28 and TRBJ2-7, is DVKVTQSSRYLVKRTGEKVFLECVQDMDHENMFWYRQDPGLGLRLIYFSYDVKMKEKGDIPEGYSVSREKKERFSLILESASTNQTSMYLCASSFRGVTYEQYFGPGTRLTVT.

By frequency, this clonotype is medium-sized. The chain combines TRBV28 with TRBJ1-5. CDR3 length: 17 amino acids. Per germline, CDR1 MDHEN and CDR2 SYDVKM. The CDR3 sequence is CASSLAVWRGKIQPQHF.

By frequency, this clonotype is medium-sized. The rearrangement links TRBV2 to TRBJ1-2; with no DNA, the TCRdb D assignment of TRBD1 cannot be verified. Germline V gene lookup returns CDR1 SNHLY and CDR2 FYNNEI. This CDR3 has 15 amino acids. CDR3 residues: CASSPRVPAWGGYTF.

The chain uses TRBV15 and TRBJ2-2. Per germline, CDR1 LNHNV and CDR2 YYDKDF (reference sequence). The CDR3 has 14 amino acids. The CDR3 is CATSPGSATGELFF.

This chain links TRBV27 with TRBJ2-7; TCRdb calls TRBD1, which cannot be checked without DNA. Looked up from germline, CDR1 is MNHEY and CDR2 is SMNVEV (reference sequence). The CDR3 sequence is 14 residues long. CDR3 residues: CASSFDRVNYEQYF.

The chain links TRBV12-3 or TRBV12-4 to TRBJ2-1; TCRdb reports TRBD2, a call that lacks DNA to check it against. The CDR3 contains 19 residues. The chain's CDR3 is CASSPPVPTSGIFVNEQFF.

The chain couples TRBV11-2 to TRBJ1-2; lacking DNA, the TRBD1 call made by TCRdb goes unchecked. From germline, CDR1 is SGHAT and CDR2 FQNNGV. The CDR3 spans 14 residues. The CDR3 here is CASSPTGGFYGYTF.

This clonotype is classed as medium-sized by frequency. The chain combines TRBV28 with TRBJ2-7; TCRdb selects TRBD1, and the lack of DNA leaves this call unchecked. CDR3 length: 17 amino acids. Germline V gene data show CDR1 as MDHEN and CDR2 as SYDVKM. The CDR3 region is CASSSSVGTHHLYEQYF.

The chain links TRBV7-9 to TRBJ2-1; TCRdb calls TRBD1, which cannot be checked without DNA. Per germline, CDR1 SEHNR and CDR2 FQNEAQ (reference sequence). The CDR3 runs to 14 residues. The CDR3 protein is CASSLGGSYEGPFF.

This clonotype shows up as medium-sized by frequency. The rearrangement links TRBV29-1 to TRBJ2-1; no DNA is available, so the TRBD2 call from TCRdb remains unchecked. The CDR3 runs to 15 residues. CDR1 is SQVTM, CDR2 ANQGSEA, per germline. CDR3 protein: CSVEAVLAGDNEQFF.